This T cell receptor (beta chain) was recorded in a study of human T cells and chemical hapten exposure. Background on the study: On roughly 2 cm by roughly 2 cm of upper inner arm skin, sensitization was performed with 2% DPC.

Study findings and constraints: The formation of large CDR3 similarity clusters by expanded TCRs significantly exceeded that of controls.

In the case of this clonotype: Its specificity is unknown.

TCRdb reprocessed the RACE reads via MiXCR and lists one record per CDR3 protein. Among roughly 200,000 distinct CDR3 sequences, approximately 24% were seen once, and the ten largest hold under 2.5%. Stated time point: patch test 3, about 24 weeks after DPC sensitization. Treatment indicated: therapeutic diphenylcyclopropenone sensitization with weekly scalp DPC. The sequence came from a middle-aged woman with alopecia areata. Some clones in this sample may be carry-over from other donors' samples. Sequences were derived from whole blood, sampled in connection with sensitization to the hapten diphenylcyclopropenone (DPC).

The DNA for the CDR3 is TGCGCCAGCAGCCAGTCCCGGTTTCAACCTTACAATGAGCAGTTCTTC. Residues: CASSQSRFQPYNEQFF. V gene TRBV4-3 combines with J gene TRBJ2-1; D unclear. V was shortened by 3 bases and J by 4 bases, with 16 bases between the two germline ends. The V gene's germline CDR1 is LGHNA and CDR2 YSLEER. The CDR3 is made up of 16 amino acids.